This entry lists 16 T cell receptor beta chains sequenced from one sample in a study of OX40 agonist ivuxolimab in advanced cancers. Measured with immunoSEQ multiplex PCR; TCRdb has only the in-frame clones, and not every one. The profile covers around 50,000 clones, with more than 80% appearing a single time and about 0.73% taken by the ten largest. This material consisted of CD4+ or CD8+ T cells sorted from blood, taken in a trial of the OX40 agonist ivuxolimab. These receptor sequences come from an adult with an advanced solid tumor such as melanoma, head and neck, liver or kidney cancer.

This clone was recorded many times. V gene TRBV5-1 combines with J gene TRBJ2-7; D call uncertain. V lost 1 base to trimming and J lost 2 bases, with 7 bases between them. Germline V lookup: CDR1 SGHRS, CDR2 YFSETQ. CDR3 length: 13 residues. The CDR3: CASSLTVTYEQYF. CDR3 coding DNA: TGCGCCAGCAGCTTGACGGTGACCTACGAGCAGTACTTC.

This clone was counted only a few times. The V gene is TRBV29-1, the J gene TRBJ2-2, with D maybe TRBD1 (5 bases). The CDR3 is made up of 13 amino acids. Germline V CDR1 and CDR2: SQVTM, ANQGSEA. V was cut by 4 bases and J by 2 bases, with 8 bases left in between. The DNA of the CDR3 is TGCAGCGTTGGGACAAGCAACACCGGGGAGCTGTTTTTT. It is translated as CSVGTSNTGELFF.

The chain employs TRBV5-1 and TRBJ2-7; 11 bases fit TRBD1. The CDR3 contains 15 residues. CDR1 is SGHRS, CDR2 YFSETQ, per germline. J lost 3 bases, V lost 0 bases, and 2 bases had no gene match. CDR3: CASSLAGTGGYEQYF. The DNA of the CDR3 is TGCGCCAGCAGCTTGGCCGGGACAGGGGGCTACGAGCAGTACTTC.

The chain has TRBV11-2 and TRBJ2-5; a possible D gene is TRBD1 (6 bases). The V gene's germline CDR1 is SGHAT and CDR2 FQNNGV. The CDR3 totals 14 residues. Trimming took off 5 bases at V and 5 bases at J, with 15 bases between the two ends. DNA of the CDR3: TGTGCCAGCAGCCCTCTTGGGGGCCGGGAGACCCAGTACTTC. The encoded protein is CASSPLGGRETQYF.

The table lists this clone with a few counts. This chain uses TRBV28 with TRBJ1-1, with 12 positions matching TRBD1. CDR3 length: 18 amino acids. Germline V gives CDR1 MDHEN, CDR2 SYDVKM. V trimming: 6 bases; J trimming: 3 bases; junction bases outside the gene matches: 14. CDR3 bases: TGTGCCAGCAGCCCCCTCCCGGGACAGGGGGCGGGGGACACTGAAGCTTTCTTT. It specifies CASSPLPGQGAGDTEAFF.

The rearrangement joins TRBV11-3 to TRBJ1-5; no firm D call. The CDR3 spans 15 residues. Trimming cost V 1 base and J 0 bases, with 7 bases left between them. From germline, CDR1 is SGHNT and CDR2 YENEEA. The CDR3 DNA follows: TGTGCCAGCAGCTTAGGCGGGGATAGCAATCAGCCCCAGCATTTT. Its protein product is CASSLGGDSNQPQHF.

V usage is TRBV15 and J usage is TRBJ1-4; a weak D match, TRBD1 (6 bases). Germline CDR1 reads LNHNV; CDR2 reads YYDKDF (reference sequence). The CDR3 covers 14 residues. Trimming cost V 2 bases and J 8 bases, with 12 bases left between them. Here the CDR3 DNA reads TGTGCCACCAGCAGAACAGGCCAGGGGGAAAAACTGTTTTTT. As protein: CATSRTGQGEKLFF.

This clone was observed a handful of times. The rearrangement joins TRBV19 to TRBJ1-2; 8 bases align to TRBD1. This CDR3 is 14 amino acids long. Per the germline V gene, CDR1 is LNHDA and CDR2 is SQIVND (reference sequence). J was trimmed by 6 bases and V by 4 bases; bases with no gene match: 7. In nucleotides, the CDR3 is TGTGCCAGTAGTACGACAGGGGCGGCTGATGGCTACACCTTC. Amino acids: CASSTTGAADGYTF.

The rearrangement uses TRBV6-5 and TRBJ1-5; a weak D match, TRBD1 (5 bases). V lost 4 bases and J lost 0, with 7 bases in between. In germline, CDR1 is MNHEY, CDR2 SVGAGI. The CDR3 spans 14 residues. The CDR3 loop reads CASSWGNSNQPQHF. The CDR3 nucleotides read TGTGCCAGCAGTTGGGGCAATAGCAATCAGCCCCAGCATTTT.

Only a few counts were recorded for this clone. In DNA form, the CDR3 reads TGTGCCACCTTCCCAAGGAACAGACGTAGAGGCAATCAGCCCCAGCATTTT. Protein sequence: CATFPRNRRRGNQPQHF. The chain has TRBV28 and TRBJ1-5; D is undetermined. This CDR3 has 17 amino acids. Trimming took off 10 bases at V and 2 bases at J, with 24 bases between the two ends. Looked up from germline, CDR1 is MDHEN and CDR2 is SYDVKM.

CDR3: CASSLDRQGTDGYTF. The CDR3 DNA follows: TGTGCCAGCAGCTTAGACCGACAGGGCACGGACGGCTACACCTTC. This chain joins TRBV7-2 and TRBJ1-2; 7 bases agree with TRBD1. V trimming: 1 base; J trimming: 8 bases; junction bases outside the gene matches: 10. Germline V lookup: CDR1 SGHTA, CDR2 FQGNSA. The CDR3 is made up of 15 amino acids. The variable domain in full, completed from reference TRBV7-2 and TRBJ1-2, reads GAGVSQSPSNKVTEKGKDVELRCDPISGHTALYWYRQSLGQGLEFLIYFQGNSAPDKSGLPSDRFSAERTGGSVSTLTIQRTQQEDSAVYLCASSLDRQGTDGYTFGSGTRLTVV.

J is TRBJ2-3 and V is TRBV7-6; 12 bases match TRBD2. Germline V lookup: CDR1 SGHVS, CDR2 FNYEAQ. V was clipped by 5 bases and J by 6 bases; unmatched bases: 9. This CDR3 region has 16 residues. The CDR3 region has the DNA TGTGCCAGCAGCCCAGGACTAGCGGGACGGTGGGATACGCAGTATTTT. This sequence encodes CASSPGLAGRWDTQYF.

This chain joins TRBV18 and TRBJ2-6; D might be TRBD1 (6 bases). The V gene's germline CDR1 is KGHSH and CDR2 LQKENI. The CDR3 is made up of 16 amino acids. V lost 2 bases to trimming and J lost 2 bases, with 10 bases between them. CDR3 loop: CASSPTRGAGANVLTF. The CDR3 DNA reads TGTGCCAGCTCACCAACCAGGGGCGCTGGGGCCAACGTCCTGACTTTC.

The rearrangement joins TRBV25-1 to TRBJ1-1; D is uncertain. V was shortened by 6 bases and J by 5 bases, with 19 bases between the two germline ends. Germline assignment: CDR1 MGHDK and CDR2 SYGVNS. The CDR3 is 15 residues long. CDR3: CASSDTPPGGTEAFF. CDR3 nucleotide sequence: TGTGCCAGCAGCGATACCCCACCGGGTGGGACTGAAGCTTTCTTT.

The genes are TRBV6-5 and TRBJ1-5; 7 nucleotides match TRBD1. The CDR3 is made up of 13 amino acids. Unmatched junction bases numbered 8, after V lost 11 bases and J lost 4 bases. Germline lookup yields CDR1 MNHEY and CDR2 SVGAGI. This CDR3 is CACGQERNQPQHF. The CDR3 bases are TGTGCCTGTGGACAGGAGAGGAATCAGCCCCAGCATTTT.

The V and J genes are TRBV5-1 and TRBJ2-1, with 8 bases identical to TRBD2. Trimming at V came to 2 bases and at J to 7 bases, leaving 5 bases not matched to a gene. Germline CDR1 SGHRS, CDR2 YFSETQ. The CDR3 length is 14 residues. CDR3 DNA: TGCGCCAGCAGCTTAACTAGCGGACCTAATGAGCAGTTCTTC. Translated, it gives CASSLTSGPNEQFF. The full variable domain, with the rest looked up from reference TRBV5-1 and TRBJ2-1, is KAGVTQTPRYLIKTRGQQVTLSCSPISGHRSVSWYQQTPGQGLQFLFEYFSETQRNKGNFPGRFSGRQFSNSRSEMNVSTLELGDSALYLCASSLTSGPNEQFFGPGTRLTVL.